The clone carrying this T cell receptor (beta chain) has just a few counts. This specimen comes from a study of regulatory T cells in long-lasting Graves disease. This CDR3 region has 13 residues. Germline V CDR1 and CDR2: LNHDA, SQIVND (reference sequence). V was trimmed by 2 bases and J by 8 bases, leaving 9 bases between them. Relying on iRepertoire HTBI primers and Arm-PCR of CDR3 regions, the team built TCR beta libraries. MiXCR was run by TCRdb on the multiplex PCR reads, yielding one entry per CDR3 protein. The data show roughly 530,000 distinct CDR3 sequences, about 16% seen once. Time point denoted: newly diagnosed GD, antithyroid drugs for less than 3 months. Researchers made the TCR library from RNA that was extracted from PBMCs. These data also featured in a second study, about T cells in Graves' hyperthyroidism and ophthalmopathy. That paper adds: A set of HTBI primers served as the primers for a first-round RT-PCR of the TCR CDR3.

This TCR derives from a woman between 40 and 65 years old with Graves disease. This chain joins TRBV19 and TRBJ1-4; the D is unclear. Sequencing was performed on peripheral blood mononuclear cells (PBMCs), taken at new diagnosis, from a patient treated with antithyroid drugs. CDR3 sequence: CASSISPGEKLFF. The CDR3 DNA reads as TGTGCCAGTAGTATATCCCCGGGGGAAAAACTGTTTTTT. Full variable domain (outside the CDR3, taken from reference TRBV19 and TRBJ1-4): DGGITQSPKYLFRKEGQNVTLSCEQNLNHDAMYWYRQDPGQGLRLIYYSQIVNDFQKGDIAEGYSVSREKKESFPLTVTSAQKNPTAFYLCASSISPGEKLFFGSGTQLSVL.